This is a list of T cell receptor beta chains from one sample in a study of blood T cell repertoires in COVID-19. The method was immunoSEQ multiplex PCR; TCRdb's version includes in-frame clones alone and lacks a portion of them. The data contain 250,000 or so clones, 70% to 90% of them seen just once; the ten biggest clones take up around 6.6%. What was sequenced was peripheral blood. The receptors derive from a woman in her thirties with COVID-19, enrolled during active disease. Each CDR3 is given with its conserved first and last residue. The D gene is left open where the match is weak.

CDR3nt: TGCGCCAGCAGCCAAGGCCCGGGACAGGGCGATGAAAAACTGTTTTTT
CDR3aa: CASSQGPGQGDEKLFF
v_gene: TRBV4-3
d_gene: TRBD1
j_gene: TRBJ1-4

CDR3nt: TGTGCCAGCAGACCAGGGGGCAAGGGGATGAACACTGAAGCTTTCTTT
CDR3aa: CASRPGGKGMNTEAFF
v_gene: TRBV27
d_gene: TRBD1
j_gene: TRBJ1-1

CDR3nt: TGTGCCAGCAGCTCCCGGGGAGGGTTGGGCGCTGAAGCTTTCTTT
CDR3aa: CASSSRGGLGAEAFF
v_gene: TRBV13
d_gene: NA
j_gene: TRBJ1-1

CDR3nt: TGTGCCAGCAGTTATGAAGTAGGGGTGAACACTGAAGCTTTCTTT
CDR3aa: CASSYEVGVNTEAFF
v_gene: TRBV6-5
d_gene: NA
j_gene: TRBJ1-1

CDR3nt: TGTGCCAGCAGGCACCAAGAGGGCGTGAACACTGAAGCTTTCTTT
CDR3aa: CASRHQEGVNTEAFF
v_gene: TRBV6-5
d_gene: NA
j_gene: TRBJ1-1

CDR3nt: TGTGCCAGCAGCAACACAGGGGACCTGGGGACCGGGGAGCTGTTTTTT
CDR3aa: CASSNTGDLGTGELFF
v_gene: TRBV5-5
d_gene: TRBD1
j_gene: TRBJ2-2

CDR3nt: TGTGCCAGCAGTGGGACCGGGACAGGGAGACTAGCGGGGGGGCCGTCGTTCCTATACAATGAGCAGTTCTTC
CDR3aa: CASSGTGTGRLAGGPSFLYNEQFF
v_gene: TRBV28
d_gene: TRBD2
j_gene: TRBJ2-1

CDR3nt: TGTGCCAGCAGCCCCCCCACAAGCTGGGGCCGGACTGAAGCTTTCTTT
CDR3aa: CASSPPTSWGRTEAFF
v_gene: TRBV11-2
d_gene: NA
j_gene: TRBJ1-1

CDR3nt: TGTGCCAGCAGCTTTGGCGGGAGCGGGGTAGTTGAGACCCAGTACTTC
CDR3aa: CASSFGGSGVVETQYF
v_gene: TRBV7-9
d_gene: TRBD2
j_gene: TRBJ2-5

CDR3nt: TGTGCCAGCAGCCCCGGGACAGGGTGGCAGGAGACCCAGTACTTC
CDR3aa: CASSPGTGWQETQYF
v_gene: TRBV14
d_gene: TRBD1
j_gene: TRBJ2-5

CDR3nt: TGTGCCAGTAGTTTCCGGACAGGGGCGGGCTACGAGCAGTACTTC
CDR3aa: CASSFRTGAGYEQYF
v_gene: TRBV19
d_gene: TRBD1
j_gene: TRBJ2-7

CDR3nt: TGCGCCAGCAGCCATGATCTCCCGGGACAGGGGAAAGAAAAACTGTTTTTT
CDR3aa: CASSHDLPGQGKEKLFF
v_gene: TRBV4-3
d_gene: TRBD1
j_gene: TRBJ1-4

CDR3nt: TGTGCCAGCTCACCGGGGGGATTTTACGAGCAGTACTTC
CDR3aa: CASSPGGFYEQYF
v_gene: TRBV18
d_gene: NA
j_gene: TRBJ2-7

CDR3nt: TGTGCCAGCAGTTTACAGGGGGCGCGTTCACCCCTCCACTTT
CDR3aa: CASSLQGARSPLHF
v_gene: TRBV6-5
d_gene: TRBD1
j_gene: TRBJ1-6

CDR3nt: TGTGCCAGCAGCTCGGGGGGGGCCAACGTCCTGACTTTC
CDR3aa: CASSSGGANVLTF
v_gene: TRBV28
d_gene: NA
j_gene: TRBJ2-6

CDR3nt: TGTGCCAGCAGTTACCTGGCGGGGCAAACCGGGGAGCTGTTTTTT
CDR3aa: CASSYLAGQTGELFF
v_gene: TRBV6-2/TRBV6-3
d_gene: NA
j_gene: TRBJ2-2